The rows below give T cell receptor beta chains drawn from one sample of a study of naive and memory T cell subsets. TCRdb reanalysed the UMI-ligation and nested PCR reads using MiXCR and keeps one entry per CDR3 protein. The table has 40,000 or so distinct CDR3 sequences, more than 9.5% seen once; the top ten hold 3.9%. This material consisted of skin, taken from a tuberculin skin test site. The origin of the receptors is an adult in good health. The CDR3 runs from the conserved cysteine through the conserved F or W. The D gene is left open where the match is weak. Clone size is not always given. Where it is, it says once, few, many or a class for expanded clones.

CDR3: CASSPRDTFPDTQYF; DNA: TGTGCCAGCTCACCTCGAGACACTTTCCCAGATACGCAGTATTTT; V: TRBV18; J: TRBJ2-3; size: few; D: NA; length: 15
CDR3: CASSLVQQFALF; DNA: TGTGCCAGCAGTTTAGTTCAGCAGTTCGCTCTCTTT; V: TRBV12-3/TRBV12-4; J: TRBJ1-1; size: many; D: NA; length: 12
CDR3: CASSLPMFRGTYEQYF; DNA: TGTGCCAGCAGTCTCCCGATGTTCAGGGGAACCTACGAGCAGTACTTC; V: TRBV12-3/TRBV12-4; J: TRBJ2-7; size: many; D: NA; length: 16
CDR3: CASRKETGLGNEQYF; DNA: TGTGCCAGCAGAAAAGAAACAGGGCTGGGAAACGAGCAGTACTTC; V: TRBV12-3/TRBV12-4; J: TRBJ2-7; size: few; D: NA; length: 15
CDR3: CSASHSSKGYGYTF; DNA: TGCAGTGCTAGTCATTCTTCCAAAGGGTATGGCTACACCTTC; V: TRBV20-1; J: TRBJ1-2; size: many; D: NA; length: 14
CDR3: CASSYSRQHSDNQPQHF; DNA: TGTGCCAGCAGTTACTCCCGCCAACACAGCGACAATCAGCCCCAGCATTTT; V: TRBV6-6; J: TRBJ1-5; size: many; D: NA; length: 17
CDR3: CASSIPRQREGQGNAGELFF; DNA: TGTGCCAGTAGTATCCCTCGCCAGCGGGAGGGCCAGGGGAACGCCGGGGAGCTGTTTTTT; V: TRBV19; J: TRBJ2-2; size: NA; D: TRBD2; length: 20
CDR3: CASSPRGDDTEAFF; DNA: TGTGCCAGCAGTCCTAGGGGGGACGACACTGAAGCTTTCTTT; V: TRBV6-6; J: TRBJ1-1; size: few; D: NA; length: 14
CDR3: CASSFGEDEATNEKLFF; DNA: TGTGCCAGCAGCTTCGGCGAGGACGAAGCAACTAATGAAAAACTGTTTTTT; V: TRBV7-8; J: TRBJ1-4; size: many; D: NA; length: 17
CDR3: CASSGGTANSYEQYF; DNA: TGCGCCAGCAGCGGTGGGACAGCGAACTCCTACGAGCAGTACTTC; V: TRBV5-1; J: TRBJ2-7; size: NA; D: TRBD1; length: 15
CDR3: CASSLLTVRETQYF; DNA: TGTGCCAGCAGTTTACTGACAGTCCGAGAGACCCAGTACTTC; V: TRBV12-3/TRBV12-4; J: TRBJ2-5; size: many; D: NA; length: 14
CDR3: CASSKTPQGTHTEAFF; DNA: TGTGCCAGTTCGAAAACACCACAGGGGACCCACACTGAAGCTTTCTTT; V: TRBV19; J: TRBJ1-1; size: few; D: TRBD1; length: 16
CDR3: CASGSRTDTQYF; DNA: TGTGCCAGCGGTTCTCGCACAGATACGCAGTATTTT; V: TRBV12-3/TRBV12-4; J: TRBJ2-3; size: many; D: NA; length: 12
CDR3: CASSFTDRFGYTF; DNA: TGTGCCAGCAGTTTTACTGACAGGTTTGGCTACACCTTC; V: TRBV28; J: TRBJ1-2; size: many; D: NA; length: 13
CDR3: CSARDWRADTEAFF; DNA: TGCAGTGCTAGAGATTGGAGGGCTGACACTGAAGCTTTCTTT; V: TRBV20-1; J: TRBJ1-1; size: many; D: NA; length: 14
CDR3: CASSFTESTDTQYF; DNA: TGTGCCAGCAGTTTTACGGAAAGCACAGATACGCAGTATTTT; V: TRBV28; J: TRBJ2-3; size: few; D: NA; length: 14
CDR3: CASSLLKNNEQFF; DNA: TGTGCCAGCAGTTTGCTGAAAAACAATGAGCAGTTCTTC; V: TRBV28; J: TRBJ2-1; size: many; D: NA; length: 13
CDR3: CASRPGRRNYGYTF; DNA: TGTGCCAGCAGGCCGGGACGTCGAAACTATGGCTACACCTTC; V: TRBV6-2/TRBV6-3; J: TRBJ1-2; size: few; D: NA; length: 14
CDR3: CSVEEGAANTEAFF; DNA: TGCAGCGTTGAGGAGGGGGCCGCGAACACTGAAGCTTTCTTT; V: TRBV29-1; J: TRBJ1-1; size: NA; D: TRBD1; length: 14
CDR3: CASSPIFEDRLEGEQYF; DNA: TGTGCCAGCAGCCCGATTTTTGAGGACAGACTCGAGGGCGAGCAGTACTTC; V: TRBV3-1; J: TRBJ2-7; size: NA; D: NA; length: 17
CDR3: CASSPSGQYLGAFF; DNA: TGTGCCAGCAGTCCTTCGGGACAGTATCTTGGGGCTTTCTTT; V: TRBV28; J: TRBJ1-1; size: NA; D: TRBD1; length: 14
CDR3: CAISESNRFLYTEAFF; DNA: TGTGCCATCAGTGAGTCGAACCGGTTCTTGTACACTGAAGCTTTCTTT; V: TRBV10-3; J: TRBJ1-1; size: NA; D: NA; length: 16
CDR3: CASSTGWNEQFF; DNA: TGTGCCAGCAGCACGGGGTGGAATGAGCAGTTCTTC; V: TRBV5-4; J: TRBJ2-1; size: few; D: NA; length: 12
CDR3: CASSPSRGGYNEQFF; DNA: TGTGCCAGCAGCCCCAGTCGGGGGGGCTACAATGAGCAGTTCTTC; V: TRBV7-9; J: TRBJ2-1; size: many; D: TRBD2; length: 15
CDR3: CASSPTGVNYGYTF; DNA: TGCGCCAGCAGCCCGACAGGGGTCAACTATGGCTACACCTTC; V: TRBV5-1; J: TRBJ1-2; size: many; D: TRBD1; length: 14
CDR3: CSARAPRGGANIIYEQYF; DNA: TGCAGTGCTAGAGCACCCCGGGGTGGGGCCAACATTATCTACGAGCAGTACTTC; V: TRBV20-1; J: TRBJ2-7; size: medium-sized; D: NA; length: 18
CDR3: CASALAGATTGELFF; DNA: TGTGCCAGCGCACTAGCGGGAGCGACCACCGGGGAGCTGTTTTTT; V: TRBV9; J: TRBJ2-2; size: many; D: TRBD2; length: 15
CDR3: CASSYLQGASSEKLFF; DNA: TGTGCCAGCAGTTACCTACAGGGGGCCTCGAGTGAAAAACTGTTTTTT; V: TRBV6-5; J: TRBJ1-4; size: NA; D: TRBD1; length: 16
CDR3: CSVEETGPSVNEQFF; DNA: TGCAGCGTTGAAGAAACAGGACCGTCGGTCAATGAGCAGTTCTTC; V: TRBV29-1; J: TRBJ2-1; size: many; D: NA; length: 15
CDR3: CSVDLGGRGNPEAFF; DNA: TGCAGCGTTGACTTAGGGGGACGAGGGAACCCTGAAGCTTTCTTT; V: TRBV29-1; J: TRBJ1-1; size: NA; D: NA; length: 15
CDR3: CASSQDQGRTDTQYF; DNA: TGTGCCAGCAGCCAAGATCAAGGCCGCACAGATACGCAGTATTTT; V: TRBV3-1; J: TRBJ2-3; size: many; D: NA; length: 15
CDR3: CASSLWGDNYGYTF; DNA: TGTGCCAGCAGTTTATGGGGAGATAACTATGGCTACACCTTC; V: TRBV28; J: TRBJ1-2; size: few; D: NA; length: 14
CDR3: CSAQSRDRGGYTF; DNA: TGCAGTGCTCAATCTAGGGATCGGGGTGGCTACACCTTC; V: TRBV20-1; J: TRBJ1-2; size: NA; D: NA; length: 13
CDR3: CASSQEGLGRVF; DNA: TGCGCCAGCAGCCAAGAAGGGCTGGGGAGAGTTTTT; V: TRBV4-1; J: TRBJ1-6; size: once; D: NA; length: 12
CDR3: CASSFQREGEQYF; DNA: TGTGCCAGCAGCTTCCAGCGGGAGGGGGAGCAGTACTTC; V: TRBV7-2; J: TRBJ2-7; size: few; D: TRBD2; length: 13
CDR3: CASSFSGTVTSYEQYF; DNA: TGTGCCAGCAGTTTCTCCGGGACAGTCACCTCCTACGAGCAGTACTTC; V: TRBV27; J: TRBJ2-7; size: many; D: TRBD1; length: 16
CDR3: CASSLEASTYEQYF; DNA: TGCGCCAGCAGCTTGGAGGCTAGTACCTACGAGCAGTACTTC; V: TRBV5-1; J: TRBJ2-7; size: many; D: NA; length: 14
CDR3: CASSQGRDTGWGEQYF; DNA: TGCGCCAGCAGCCAAGGCCGGGACACCGGTTGGGGCGAGCAGTACTTC; V: TRBV4-1; J: TRBJ2-7; size: few; D: NA; length: 16
CDR3: CASSLVTGFGNTIYF; DNA: TGTGCCAGCAGCTTAGTAACGGGATTCGGAAACACCATATATTTT; V: TRBV11-2; J: TRBJ1-3; size: many; D: NA; length: 15
CDR3: CSARVGHLNTGELFF; DNA: TGCAGTGCTAGAGTAGGCCACCTGAACACCGGGGAGCTGTTTTTT; V: TRBV20-1; J: TRBJ2-2; size: NA; D: NA; length: 15
CDR3: CASSLVGLAGQREQFF; DNA: TGTGCCAGCAGTTTGGTAGGACTAGCGGGACAGCGTGAGCAGTTCTTC; V: TRBV27; J: TRBJ2-1; size: many; D: TRBD2; length: 16
CDR3: CASSEPLIGVYEQYF; DNA: TGTGCCAGCTCCGAACCTCTTATTGGGGTCTACGAGCAGTACTTC; V: TRBV2; J: TRBJ2-7; size: few; D: NA; length: 15
CDR3: CASSKELGYGYTF; DNA: TGTGCCAGCAGCAAAGAGTTAGGGTATGGCTACACCTTC; V: TRBV21-1; J: TRBJ1-2; size: NA; D: NA; length: 13
CDR3: CASSPPFGRDGDTQYF; DNA: TGTGCCAGCAGCCCCCCCTTCGGCAGGGATGGAGATACGCAGTATTTT; V: TRBV7-9; J: TRBJ2-3; size: few; D: NA; length: 16
CDR3: CSVRTGLNQPQHF; DNA: TGCAGCGTCCGTACGGGGTTGAATCAGCCCCAGCATTTT; V: TRBV29-1; J: TRBJ1-5; size: medium-sized; D: NA; length: 13
CDR3: CASSLVAGSYNEQFF; DNA: TGTGCCAGCAGCTTAGTAGCGGGGAGCTACAATGAGCAGTTCTTC; V: TRBV7-2; J: TRBJ2-1; size: many; D: TRBD2; length: 15
CDR3: CASTRSGDAGGSYNSPLHF; DNA: TGTGCCAGCACTAGAAGCGGAGACGCAGGGGGCTCCTATAATTCACCCCTCCACTTT; V: TRBV25-1; J: TRBJ1-6; size: few; D: TRBD1; length: 19
CDR3: CASSFGPTRPFF; DNA: TGTGCCAGCAGCTTTGGTCCAACGAGGCCTTTCTTT; V: TRBV11-1; J: TRBJ1-1; size: few; D: NA; length: 12
CDR3: CASSLAGSLNTEAFF; DNA: TGCGCCAGCAGCTTGGCCGGGTCCCTGAACACTGAAGCTTTCTTT; V: TRBV5-1; J: TRBJ1-1; size: many; D: NA; length: 15